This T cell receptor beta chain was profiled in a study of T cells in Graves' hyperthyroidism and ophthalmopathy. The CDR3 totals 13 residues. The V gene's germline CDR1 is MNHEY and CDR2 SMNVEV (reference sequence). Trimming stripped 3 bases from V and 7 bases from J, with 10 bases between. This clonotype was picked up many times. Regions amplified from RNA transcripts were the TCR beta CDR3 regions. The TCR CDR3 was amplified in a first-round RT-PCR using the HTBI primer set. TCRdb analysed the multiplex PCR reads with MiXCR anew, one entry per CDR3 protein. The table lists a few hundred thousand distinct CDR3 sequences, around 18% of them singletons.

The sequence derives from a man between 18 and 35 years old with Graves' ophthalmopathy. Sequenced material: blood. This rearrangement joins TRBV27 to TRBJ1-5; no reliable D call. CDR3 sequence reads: CASSLMVGQPQHF. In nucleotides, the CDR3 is TGTGCCAGCAGTTTGATGGTGGGCCAGCCCCAGCATTTT.